Presented here are 24 T cell receptor beta chains from one specimen sequenced in a study of OX40 agonist ivuxolimab in advanced cancers. Receptor amplification or capture employed the immunoSEQ multiplex PCR assay. TCRdb provides this immuneACCESS table in a form limited to in-frame rearrangements. Some clones are lacking; in checked studies, under half of them reflect an unresolved V gene, and why the rest are absent is not known. Recorded for this sample are fewer than 90,000 clones; around 94% of them occurred a single time. Jointly, the top ten make up 2.5% to 3.5% of the sample. The starting material was CD4+ or CD8+ T cells sorted from blood, obtained in a trial of the OX40 agonist ivuxolimab. All receptors come from an adult with an advanced solid tumor such as melanoma, head and neck, liver or kidney cancer.

The CDR3 sequence: CASSLGQGRDYGYTF. The CDR3 DNA sequence: TGTGCCAGCAGCTTGGGGCAGGGTCGGGACTATGGCTACACCTTC. The V and J genes are TRBV7-9 and TRBJ1-2; D perhaps matches TRBD1 (5 bases). Trimming shortened V by 3 bases and J by 3 bases, and 14 bases separated the two germline ends. Germline V lookup: CDR1 SEHNR, CDR2 FQNEAQ (reference sequence). CDR3 length: 15 amino acids. Combining the CDR3 with reference TRBV7-9 and TRBJ1-2 gives the whole variable domain DTGVSQNPRHKITKRGQNVTFRCDPISEHNRLYWYRQTLGQGPEFLTYFQNEAQLEKSRLLSDRFSAERPKGSFSTLEIQRTEQGDSAMYLCASSLGQGRDYGYTFGSGTRLTVV.

The V call is TRBV18, the J call TRBJ1-1; tentatively, D is TRBD1 (5 bases). Germline V gives CDR1 KGHSH, CDR2 LQKENI. The CDR3 has 16 amino acids. V shed 3 bases and J shed 4 bases, with 18 bases lying between them. This CDR3 is CASSPPGGPQGTEAFF. CDR3 in DNA: TGTGCCAGCTCACCCCCCGGAGGGCCCCAGGGCACTGAAGCTTTCTTT.

The rearrangement uses TRBV7-9 and TRBJ1-1; D is unresolved. CDR3 length: 15 amino acids. The V gene's germline CDR1 is SEHNR and CDR2 FQNEAQ (reference sequence). V was clipped by 2 bases and J by 2 bases, with 12 bases between them. The CDR3 loop is CASSLSSNYNTEAFF. In DNA form, the CDR3 reads TGTGCCAGCAGCTTATCATCAAACTATAACACTGAAGCTTTCTTT.

The chain uses TRBV7-6 and TRBJ2-3; TRBD2 agrees at 10 bases. Germline trimming cut 8 bases from V and 0 bases from J; bases unmatched to any gene: 5. This CDR3 spans 15 amino acids. Germline V gives CDR1 SGHVS, CDR2 FNYEAQ. DNA of the CDR3: TGTGCCAGCGGGTCTAGCGGGGGAAGCACAGATACGCAGTATTTT. The encoded protein is CASGSSGGSTDTQYF.

This clone was found once. V gene TRBV10-3 combines with J gene TRBJ2-5, with 8 bases lining up with TRBD2. Looked up from germline, CDR1 is ENHRY and CDR2 is SYGVKD. This CDR3 has 13 amino acids. V trimming: 7 bases; J trimming: 5 bases; junction bases outside the gene matches: 6. The CDR3 DNA follows: TGTGCCATCAACCGGGAGGGCCGGGAGACCCAGTACTTC. Encoded protein: CAINREGRETQYF.

This chain links TRBV19 with TRBJ2-2; perhaps TRBD1 as D (6 bases). V lost 3 bases and J 4 bases, leaving 12 bases between the germline ends. Germline assignment: CDR1 LNHDA and CDR2 SQIVND (reference sequence). There are 15 residues in the CDR3. DNA for the CDR3: TGTGCCAGTAGTATCAGGGGACAAAGCACCGGGGAGCTGTTTTTT. Translation: CASSIRGQSTGELFF.

This chain uses TRBV4-2 with TRBJ2-3, with 7 positions matching TRBD2. V was clipped by 1 base and J by 4 bases; unmatched bases: 2. The CDR3 is 14 residues long. The V gene's germline CDR1 is LGHNA and CDR2 YNFKEQ. The CDR3 DNA follows: TGTGCCAGCAGCCAAGGGAGCGGGGCAGATACGCAGTATTTT. Its translation is CASSQGSGADTQYF.

This clone was picked up a small number of times. V is TRBV19 and J is TRBJ1-2, with a possible D match to TRBD1 (5 bases). Germline V lookup: CDR1 LNHDA, CDR2 SQIVND (reference sequence). V lost 7 bases, J lost 4 bases, and 22 bases lay in between. CDR3 length: 16 amino acids. The DNA for the CDR3 is TGTGCCAGTATGCCCTCTCTTGAGAGACAGTTCTATGGCTACACCTTC. As protein: CASMPSLERQFYGYTF.

The V gene is TRBV19, the J gene TRBJ1-5; weak D call: TRBD1 (5 bases). V shed 3 bases and J shed 4 bases, with 13 bases lying between them. CDR1 LNHDA and CDR2 SQIVND come from the germline V gene (reference sequence). The CDR3 covers 15 residues. CDR3 in amino acids: CASSMTKGWNQPQHF. The CDR3 region has the DNA TGTGCCAGTAGTATGACAAAGGGGTGGAATCAGCCCCAGCATTTT. Combining the CDR3 with reference TRBV19 and TRBJ1-5 gives the whole variable domain DGGITQSPKYLFRKEGQNVTLSCEQNLNHDAMYWYRQDPGQGLRLIYYSQIVNDFQKGDIAEGYSVSREKKESFPLTVTSAQKNPTAFYLCASSMTKGWNQPQHFGDGTRLSIL.

The V call is TRBV2, the J call TRBJ2-3; D unclear. The germline V and J ends were trimmed by 4 bases and 1 base, with 12 bases remaining between them. The CDR3 is 15 amino acids. The V gene's germline CDR1 is SNHLY and CDR2 FYNNEI. The CDR3 bases are TGTGCCAGCAGTGGGGTAGCAGGCGGCACAGATACGCAGTATTTT. It encodes CASSGVAGGTDTQYF.

The chain combines TRBV18 with TRBJ1-1; unclear D gene. Per the germline V gene, CDR1 is KGHSH and CDR2 is LQKENI. The CDR3 extends over 14 amino acids. The germline V and J ends were trimmed by 1 base and 6 bases, with 12 bases remaining between them. CDR3 DNA sequence: TGTGCCAGCTCACCACAGCCCCTCTGGCCTGAAGCTTTCTTT. Protein product: CASSPQPLWPEAFF.

V is TRBV6-5 and J is TRBJ1-1; no reliable D call. This CDR3 is 15 amino acids long. Germline values: CDR1 MNHEY, CDR2 SVGAGI. V lost 0 bases, J lost 3 bases, and 11 bases lay in between. The CDR3 DNA sequence: TGTGCCAGCAGTTACTCGGGCAGGCCACACACTGAAGCTTTCTTT. Protein: CASSYSGRPHTEAFF.

V and J are TRBV6-4 and TRBJ2-3; tentative D call: TRBD1 (5 bases). Germline CDR1 is MRHNA and CDR2 is SNTAGT. Trimming removed 2 bases at V and 5 bases at J, with 8 bases between. The length of the CDR3 is 13 residues. Written as DNA, the CDR3 is TGTGCCAGCAGTGACGGGGCTGGAGATACGCAGTATTTT. Residues: CASSDGAGDTQYF.

This chain links TRBV5-6 with TRBJ2-1, with TRBD2 matching over 9 bases. The CDR3 is 15 residues long. Germline lookup yields CDR1 SGHDT and CDR2 YYEEEE. Losses at the gene ends were 4 bases for V and 3 bases for J; bases not matched to a gene: 5. DNA of the CDR3: TGTGCCAGCAGCCGCGGGGGGGCCGACTACAATGAGCAGTTCTTC. Encoded protein: CASSRGGADYNEQFF.

The chain joins TRBV6-1 to TRBJ2-5, with D perhaps being TRBD1 or TRBD2 (6 bases each). The V gene lost 1 base and the J gene lost 7 bases, with 10 bases spanning the gap. The CDR3 is 13 amino acids. Germline-derived CDR1 and CDR2 are MNHNS and SASEGT. CDR3 protein: CASSEVRGRTQYF. Here the CDR3 DNA reads TGTGCCAGCAGTGAAGTACGGGGGCGGACCCAGTACTTC.

This clone came up once. The rearrangement links TRBV5-5 to TRBJ1-5; the D is unclear. The CDR3 is 13 amino acids. Germline CDR1 SGHKS, CDR2 YYEKEE (reference sequence). Trimming removed 0 bases at V and 4 bases at J, with 5 bases between. As DNA, the CDR3 is TGTGCCAGCAGCTTGGACGTGAATCAGCCCCAGCATTTT. It translates to CASSLDVNQPQHF.

The V gene is TRBV5-6, the J gene TRBJ1-4; D is undetermined. Germline V lookup: CDR1 SGHDT, CDR2 YYEEEE. V lost 5 bases and J lost 8, with 19 bases in between. The CDR3 covers 15 residues. The CDR3 sequence is CASSLPPGNGEKLFF. The CDR3 coding sequence is TGTGCCAGCAGTCTGCCTCCGGGGAACGGAGAAAAACTGTTTTTT. The whole variable domain, remainder taken from reference TRBV5-6 and TRBJ1-4, is DAGVTQSPTHLIKTRGQQVTLRCSPKSGHDTVSWYQQALGQGPQFIFQYYEEEERQRGNFPDRFSGHQFPNYSSELNVNALLLGDSALYLCASSLPPGNGEKLFFGSGTQLSVL.

The chain couples TRBV5-1 to TRBJ1-1; D may be TRBD1 (5 bases). The germline V gene encodes CDR1 SGHRS and CDR2 YFSETQ. This CDR3 is 15 amino acids long. The ends were cut back, 4 bases at V and 0 bases at J, with 13 bases in the middle. The CDR3 coding sequence is TGCGCCAGCAGCCTTACCGGGACGTTGAACACTGAAGCTTTCTTT. It translates to CASSLTGTLNTEAFF.

This chain connects TRBV4-1 to TRBJ1-2; 8 bases are a match to TRBD1. The J segment lost 8 bases and the V segment lost 7 bases, leaving 15 bases of the junction unmatched. Germline V gene sequence: CDR1 MGHRA, CDR2 YSYEKL. The CDR3 contains 15 residues. As DNA, the CDR3 is TGCGCCAGCACGACGCTGTTCCGGGACAGGACAGGCTACACCTTC. Protein: CASTTLFRDRTGYTF.

The chain recombines TRBV5-1 with TRBJ2-1, with TRBD2 matching 13 bases. This CDR3 has 16 residues. V dropped 2 bases and J dropped 2; count of bases not matched to a gene: 1. Germline V gene sequence: CDR1 SGHRS, CDR2 YFSETQ. The CDR3 coding sequence is TGCGCCAGCAGCTTCGGACTAGCGGGGGCCTACAATGAGCAGTTCTTC. It is translated as CASSFGLAGAYNEQFF.

This clone occurred once. This sequence joins TRBV5-1 and TRBJ2-7; D not certain. V was clipped by 0 bases and J by 4 bases, with 11 bases between them. Germline V lookup: CDR1 SGHRS, CDR2 YFSETQ. The CDR3 has 14 amino acids. CDR3: CASSLARLEYEQYF. DNA of the CDR3: TGCGCCAGCAGCTTGGCGCGCCTAGAGTACGAGCAGTACTTC.

This chain connects TRBV5-6 to TRBJ1-2; D is possibly TRBD1 (6 bases). The germline V gene encodes CDR1 SGHDT and CDR2 YYEEEE. The CDR3 loop spans 15 amino acids. Trimming left V 2 bases short and J 8 bases short, with 19 bases between. The CDR3 DNA reads TGTGCCAGCAGCTTTCTCGGGGGCAGCTCCGAGGGCTACACCTTC. It yields the protein CASSFLGGSSEGYTF.

The rearrangement joins TRBV5-1 to TRBJ1-2; 7 bases map to TRBD1. Germline values: CDR1 SGHRS, CDR2 YFSETQ. Losses at the gene ends were 0 bases for V and 4 bases for J; bases not matched to a gene: 3. The CDR3 consists of 14 residues. CDR3 residues: CASSLGQGSYGYTF. The CDR3, as DNA: TGCGCCAGCAGCTTGGGACAGGGCTCCTATGGCTACACCTTC.

J is TRBJ1-1 and V is TRBV5-1; tentative D call: TRBD1 (6 bases). CDR3 length: 16 residues. The V and J ends lost 0 bases and 0 bases respectively, with 12 bases between them. Germline V gives CDR1 SGHRS, CDR2 YFSETQ. The CDR3 DNA follows: TGCGCCAGCAGCTTGGATCCGGGGGCCATGAACACTGAAGCTTTCTTT. Translating it yields CASSLDPGAMNTEAFF.